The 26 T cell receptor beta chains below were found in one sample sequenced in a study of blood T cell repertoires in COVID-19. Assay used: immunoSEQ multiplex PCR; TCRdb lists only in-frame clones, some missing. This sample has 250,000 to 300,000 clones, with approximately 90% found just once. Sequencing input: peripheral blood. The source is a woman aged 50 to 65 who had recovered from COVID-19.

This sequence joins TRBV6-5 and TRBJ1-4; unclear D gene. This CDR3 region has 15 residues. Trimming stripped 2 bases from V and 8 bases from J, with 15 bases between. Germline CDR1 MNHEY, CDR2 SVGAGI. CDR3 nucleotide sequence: TGTGCCAGCAGTTACACTGGGCAGCTCATGGAAAAACTGTTTTTT. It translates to CASSYTGQLMEKLFF.

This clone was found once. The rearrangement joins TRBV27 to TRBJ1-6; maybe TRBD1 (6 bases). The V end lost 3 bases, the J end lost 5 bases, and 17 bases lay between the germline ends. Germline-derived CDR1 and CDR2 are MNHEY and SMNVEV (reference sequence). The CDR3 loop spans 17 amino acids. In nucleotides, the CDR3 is TGTGCCAGCAGTTTGGGGACACCAGAACTAAATAATTCACCCCTCCACTTT. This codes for CASSLGTPELNNSPLHF.

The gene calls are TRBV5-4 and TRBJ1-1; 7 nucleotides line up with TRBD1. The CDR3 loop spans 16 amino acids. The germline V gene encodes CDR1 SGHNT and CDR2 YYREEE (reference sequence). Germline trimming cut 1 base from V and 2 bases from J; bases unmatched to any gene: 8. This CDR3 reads CASSLKAGGVNTEAFF. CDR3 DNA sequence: TGTGCCAGCAGCTTGAAGGCAGGGGGTGTTAACACTGAAGCTTTCTTT. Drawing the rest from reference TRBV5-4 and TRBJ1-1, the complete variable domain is ETGVTQSPTHLIKTRGQQVTLRCSSQSGHNTVSWYQQALGQGPQFIFQYYREEENGRGNFPPRFSGLQFPNYSSELNVNALELDDSALYLCASSLKAGGVNTEAFFGQGTRLTVV.

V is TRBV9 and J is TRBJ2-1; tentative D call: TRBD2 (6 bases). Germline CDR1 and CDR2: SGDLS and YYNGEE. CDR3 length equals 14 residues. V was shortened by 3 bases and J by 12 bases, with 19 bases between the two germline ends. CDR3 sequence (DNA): TGTGCCAGCAGCGCACCAATGGCGACTAGACGGCAGTTCTTC. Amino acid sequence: CASSAPMATRRQFF.

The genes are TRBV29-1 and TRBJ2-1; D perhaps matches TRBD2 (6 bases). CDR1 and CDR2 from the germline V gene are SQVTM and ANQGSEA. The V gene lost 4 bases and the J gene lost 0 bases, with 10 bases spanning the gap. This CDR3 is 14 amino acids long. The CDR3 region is CSVVGGSSYNEQFF. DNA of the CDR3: TGCAGCGTTGTGGGGGGTAGCTCCTACAATGAGCAGTTCTTC.

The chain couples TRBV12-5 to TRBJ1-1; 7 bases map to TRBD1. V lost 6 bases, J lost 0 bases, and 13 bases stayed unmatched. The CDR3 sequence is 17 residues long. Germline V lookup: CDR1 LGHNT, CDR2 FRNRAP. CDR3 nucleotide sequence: TGTGCTAGTGGCTTCGGGAACTTACAGGGGATGAACACTGAAGCTTTCTTT. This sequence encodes CASGFGNLQGMNTEAFF.

CDR3 protein: CASSLSQGGNEKLFF. In DNA form, the CDR3 reads TGCGCCAGCAGCTTGTCACAGGGGGGTAATGAAAAACTGTTTTTT. The V and J genes are TRBV5-1 and TRBJ1-4; 8 bases fit TRBD1. This CDR3 region has 15 residues. Germline-derived CDR1 and CDR2 are SGHRS and YFSETQ. V shed 1 base, J shed 4 bases, and the junction held 3 bases outside the gene matches.

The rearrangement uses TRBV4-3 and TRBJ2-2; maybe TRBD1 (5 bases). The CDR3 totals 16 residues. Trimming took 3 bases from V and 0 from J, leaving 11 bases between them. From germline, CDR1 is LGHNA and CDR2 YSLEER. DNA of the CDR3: TGCGCCAGCAGCCAGTACACAGGCCCGAACACCGGGGAGCTGTTTTTT. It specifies CASSQYTGPNTGELFF.

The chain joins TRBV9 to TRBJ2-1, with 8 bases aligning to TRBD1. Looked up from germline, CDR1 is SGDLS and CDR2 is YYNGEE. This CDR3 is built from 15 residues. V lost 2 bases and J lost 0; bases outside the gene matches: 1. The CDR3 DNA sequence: TGTGCCAGCAGCGTCACAGGGGGCTCCTACAATGAGCAGTTCTTC. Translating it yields CASSVTGGSYNEQFF.

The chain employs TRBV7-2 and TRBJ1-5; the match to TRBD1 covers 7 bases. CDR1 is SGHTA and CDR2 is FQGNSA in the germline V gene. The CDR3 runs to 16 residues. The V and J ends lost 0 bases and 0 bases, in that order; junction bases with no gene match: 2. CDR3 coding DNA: TGTGCCAGCAGCTTAGCAGGGGGCTATAGCAATCAGCCCCAGCATTTT. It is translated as CASSLAGGYSNQPQHF.

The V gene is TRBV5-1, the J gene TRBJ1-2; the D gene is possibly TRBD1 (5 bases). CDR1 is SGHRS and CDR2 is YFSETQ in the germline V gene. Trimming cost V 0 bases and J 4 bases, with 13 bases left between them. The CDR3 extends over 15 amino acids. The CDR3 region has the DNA TGCGCCAGCAGCTTGGCCGGGACTTCCGGCTATGGCTACACCTTC. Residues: CASSLAGTSGYGYTF.

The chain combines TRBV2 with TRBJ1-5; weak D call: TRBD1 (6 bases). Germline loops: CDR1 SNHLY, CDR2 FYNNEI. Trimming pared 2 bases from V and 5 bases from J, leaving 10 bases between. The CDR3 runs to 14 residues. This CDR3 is CASSESRGDQPQHF. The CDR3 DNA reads TGTGCCAGCAGTGAAAGCAGGGGTGATCAGCCCCAGCATTTT.

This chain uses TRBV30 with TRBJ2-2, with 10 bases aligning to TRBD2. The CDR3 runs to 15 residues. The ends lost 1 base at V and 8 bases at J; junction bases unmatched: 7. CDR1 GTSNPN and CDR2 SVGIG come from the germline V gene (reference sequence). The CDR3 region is CAWSGLAGLKGELFF. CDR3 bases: TGTGCCTGGAGTGGACTAGCGGGTTTGAAAGGGGAGCTGTTTTTT.

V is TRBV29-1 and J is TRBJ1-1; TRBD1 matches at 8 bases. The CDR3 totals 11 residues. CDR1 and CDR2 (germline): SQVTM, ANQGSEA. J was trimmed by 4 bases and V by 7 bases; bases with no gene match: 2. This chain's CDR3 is CSAGQGTEAFF. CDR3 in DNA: TGCAGCGCAGGACAGGGCACTGAAGCTTTCTTT.

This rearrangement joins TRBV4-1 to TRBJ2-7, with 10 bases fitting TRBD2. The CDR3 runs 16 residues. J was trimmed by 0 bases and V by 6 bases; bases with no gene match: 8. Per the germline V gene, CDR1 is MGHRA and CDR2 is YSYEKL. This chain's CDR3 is CASSPLAGGTSYEQYF. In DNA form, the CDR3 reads TGCGCCAGCAGTCCCTTAGCGGGGGGAACCTCCTACGAGCAGTACTTC.

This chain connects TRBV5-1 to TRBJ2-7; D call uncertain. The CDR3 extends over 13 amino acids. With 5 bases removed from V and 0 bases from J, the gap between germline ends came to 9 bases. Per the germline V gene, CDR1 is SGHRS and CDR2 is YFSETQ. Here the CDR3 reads CASRQASSYEQYF. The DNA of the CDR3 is TGCGCCAGCAGGCAGGCCAGCTCCTACGAGCAGTACTTC. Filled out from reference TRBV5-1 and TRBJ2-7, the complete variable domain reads KAGVTQTPRYLIKTRGQQVTLSCSPISGHRSVSWYQQTPGQGLQFLFEYFSETQRNKGNFPGRFSGRQFSNSRSEMNVSTLELGDSALYLCASRQASSYEQYFGPGTRLTVT.

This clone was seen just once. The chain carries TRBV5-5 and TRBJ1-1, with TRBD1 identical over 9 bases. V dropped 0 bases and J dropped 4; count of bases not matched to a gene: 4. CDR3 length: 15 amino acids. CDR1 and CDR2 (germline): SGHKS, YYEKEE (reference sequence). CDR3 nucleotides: TGTGCCAGCAGCTTGGTCACAGGGGGCGTCACTGAAGCTTTCTTT. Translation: CASSLVTGGVTEAFF.

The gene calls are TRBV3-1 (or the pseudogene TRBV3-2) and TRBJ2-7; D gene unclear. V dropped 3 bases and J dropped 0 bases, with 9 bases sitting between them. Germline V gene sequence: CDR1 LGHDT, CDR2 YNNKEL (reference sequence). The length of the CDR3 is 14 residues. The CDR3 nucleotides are TGTGCCAGCAGCCATCCACAGAACTCCTACGAGCAGTACTTC. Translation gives CASSHPQNSYEQYF.

CDR3 coding DNA: TGTGCCAGCAGCCCAGCCGGACAGGGGGCCCGTGAAAAACTGTTTTTT. This sequence encodes CASSPAGQGAREKLFF. This chain links TRBV7-9 with TRBJ1-4, with 11 bases matching TRBD1. Germline V gives CDR1 SEHNR, CDR2 FQNEAQ (reference sequence). Germline trimming cut 5 bases from V and 7 bases from J; bases unmatched to any gene: 9. The CDR3 loop spans 16 amino acids.

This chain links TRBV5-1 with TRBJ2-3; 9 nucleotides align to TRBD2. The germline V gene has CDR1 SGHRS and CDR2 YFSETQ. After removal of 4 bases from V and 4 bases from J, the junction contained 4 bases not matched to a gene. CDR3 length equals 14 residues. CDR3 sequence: CASSRLAGSDTQYF. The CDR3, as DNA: TGCGCCAGCAGCCGGCTAGCGGGGTCAGATACGCAGTATTTT.

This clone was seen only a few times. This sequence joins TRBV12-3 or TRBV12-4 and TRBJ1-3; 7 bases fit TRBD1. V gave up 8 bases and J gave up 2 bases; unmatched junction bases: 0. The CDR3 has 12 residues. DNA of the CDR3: TGTGCCAGCGACAGGGCTGGAAACACCATATATTTT. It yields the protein CASDRAGNTIYF.

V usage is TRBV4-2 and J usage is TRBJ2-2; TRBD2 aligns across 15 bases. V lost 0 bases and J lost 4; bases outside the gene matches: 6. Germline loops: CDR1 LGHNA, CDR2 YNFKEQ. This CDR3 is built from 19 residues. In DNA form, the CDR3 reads TGTGCCAGCAGCCAAGAGAGGACTAGCGGGGGGGACAGCACCGGGGAGCTGTTTTTT. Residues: CASSQERTSGGDSTGELFF.

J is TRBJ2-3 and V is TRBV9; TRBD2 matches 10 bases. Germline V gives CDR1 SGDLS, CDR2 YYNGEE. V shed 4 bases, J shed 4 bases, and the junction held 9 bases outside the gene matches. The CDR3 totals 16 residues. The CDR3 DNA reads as TGTGCCAGCAGCCCCAGAGCGGGAGGGCCAGCAGATACGCAGTATTTT. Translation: CASSPRAGGPADTQYF. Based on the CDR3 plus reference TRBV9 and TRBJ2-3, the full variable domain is DSGVTQTPKHLITATGQRVTLRCSPRSGDLSVYWYQQSLDQGLQFLIQYYNGEERAKGNILERFSAQQFPDLHSELNLSSLELGDSALYFCASSPRAGGPADTQYFGPGTRLTVL.

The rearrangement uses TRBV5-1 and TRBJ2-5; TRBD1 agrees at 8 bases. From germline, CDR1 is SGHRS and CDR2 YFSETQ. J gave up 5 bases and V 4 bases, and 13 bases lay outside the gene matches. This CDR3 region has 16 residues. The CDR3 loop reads CASSGQGASLSETQYF. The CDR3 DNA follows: TGCGCCAGCAGCGGTCAGGGGGCGAGCTTATCGGAGACCCAGTACTTC.

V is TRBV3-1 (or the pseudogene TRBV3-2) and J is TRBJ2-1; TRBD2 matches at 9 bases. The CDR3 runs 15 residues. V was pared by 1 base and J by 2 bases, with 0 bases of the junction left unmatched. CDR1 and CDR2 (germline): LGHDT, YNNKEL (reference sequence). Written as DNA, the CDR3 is TGTGCCAGCAGCCAAGTAGCGGGGGCCTACAATGAGCAGTTCTTC. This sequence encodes CASSQVAGAYNEQFF.

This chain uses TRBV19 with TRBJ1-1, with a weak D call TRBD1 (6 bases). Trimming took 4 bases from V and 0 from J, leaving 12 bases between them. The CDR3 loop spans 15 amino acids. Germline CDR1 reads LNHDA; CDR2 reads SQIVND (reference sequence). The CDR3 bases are TGTGCCAGTAGTACCCCAGGGGCAATGAACACTGAAGCTTTCTTT. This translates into CASSTPGAMNTEAFF.